The clone carrying this T cell receptor (beta chain) was picked up a small number of times. Antigen unknown. The data were taken from a study of T-cell memory formation after mild COVID-19. Points from the study as a whole: The study found balanced CD4/CD8 in clones contracting day 15 to 85 and a CD4+ lean in later expanders.

V dropped 10 bases and J dropped 6 bases, with 19 bases sitting between them. The CDR3 has 14 amino acids. CDR1 and CDR2 from the germline V gene are KGHDR and SFDVKD. One entry per CDR3 protein results from TCRdb running MiXCR on the 5' RACE reads. The sample has about 350,000 distinct CDR3 sequences, around 15% seen once. Sequencing used PBMCs or a T cell subset sorted from them (not recorded which). The chain joins TRBV24-1 to TRBJ2-3; D uncertain. This clonotype was sampled from a young man who had mild COVID-19 (a few samples of this study predate the infection). Cell type and time point are not known. CDR3 in amino acids: CATPPGPQTDTQYF. The CDR3 DNA sequence: TGTGCCACTCCCCCCGGACCACAGACGGATACGCAGTATTTT.